Listed below are T cell receptor beta chains from one sample, sequenced in a study of CD8 T cells in Susac syndrome. TCRdb re-analysed the immunoSEQ multiplex PCR reads in MiXCR, keeping a single row per CDR3 protein. Of more than 250,000 distinct CDR3 sequences in the sample, about 91% were seen once. What was sequenced was CD4+ T cells from PBMCs. Every receptor here comes from a human donor with multiple sclerosis. CDR3s include the opening cysteine and the closing phenylalanine or tryptophan. The order of the fields is J gene, clone size, V gene, D gene, CDR3 DNA, CDR3 protein. A D gene is named only where the DNA matches it firmly. Clone size is shown for a subset of rows, as once, few, many or a class of expanded clone.

j_gene: TRBJ2-3
abundance: .
v_gene: TRBV5-6
d_gene: TRBD2
CDR3nt: TGTGCCAGCAGCTTGAGGTCCCTAGCGGGAGGGAGCACAGATACGCAGTATTTT
CDR3aa: CASSLRSLAGGSTDTQYF

j_gene: TRBJ2-7
abundance: .
v_gene: TRBV18
d_gene: .
CDR3nt: TGTGCCAGCTCACGGGTTGGTGCAACCGGTTACGAGCAGTACTTC
CDR3aa: CASSRVGATGYEQYF

j_gene: TRBJ1-5
abundance: .
v_gene: TRBV20-1
d_gene: .
CDR3nt: TGCAGTGCTAGATCTTATAGCAATCAGCCCCAGCATTTT
CDR3aa: CSARSYSNQPQHF

j_gene: TRBJ2-1
abundance: .
v_gene: TRBV20-1
d_gene: TRBD2
CDR3nt: TGCAGTGCTGGACTAGCGTTTGACAATGAGCAGTTCTTC
CDR3aa: CSAGLAFDNEQFF

j_gene: TRBJ1-1
abundance: .
v_gene: TRBV29-1
d_gene: TRBD1
CDR3nt: TGCAGCGTTGACGCGCAGGGGGCGGGTGAAGCTTTCTTT
CDR3aa: CSVDAQGAGEAFF

j_gene: TRBJ2-3
abundance: few
v_gene: TRBV6-2/TRBV6-3
d_gene: TRBD2
CDR3nt: TGTGCCAGCGGTCTAGCGGGGGGCACAGATACGCAGTATTTT
CDR3aa: CASGLAGGTDTQYF

j_gene: TRBJ1-1
abundance: .
v_gene: TRBV7-2
d_gene: .
CDR3nt: TGTGCCAGCAGCAGGGTATGGATGAACACTGAAGCTTTCTTT
CDR3aa: CASSRVWMNTEAFF

j_gene: TRBJ2-6
abundance: once
v_gene: TRBV6-1
d_gene: .
CDR3nt: TGTGCCAGCCGCTCCACTGACTCTGGGGCCAACGTCCTGACTTTC
CDR3aa: CASRSTDSGANVLTF

j_gene: TRBJ1-4
abundance: .
v_gene: TRBV25-1
d_gene: .
CDR3nt: TGTGCCAGCAGCACCTCCGGGGCCCAAAAACTGCTTTTT
CDR3aa: CASSTSGAQKLLF

j_gene: TRBJ2-2
abundance: .
v_gene: TRBV15
d_gene: .
CDR3nt: TGTGCCACTACCGGGTCGACAATATCCAACACCGGGGAGCTGTTTTTT
CDR3aa: CATTGSTISNTGELFF

j_gene: TRBJ1-2
abundance: once
v_gene: TRBV29-1
d_gene: .
CDR3nt: TGCAGCGTTGATTTGGAGGGTGATGTCTATGGCTACACCTTC
CDR3aa: CSVDLEGDVYGYTF

j_gene: TRBJ2-7
abundance: .
v_gene: TRBV18
d_gene: TRBD1
CDR3nt: TGTGCCAGCTCATCGAGGACAGGGGCCTACGAGCAGTACTTC
CDR3aa: CASSSRTGAYEQYF

j_gene: TRBJ2-5
abundance: .
v_gene: TRBV30
d_gene: .
CDR3nt: TGTGCCTGGAGGGACGGCGCGGTACAAGAGACCCAGTACTTC
CDR3aa: CAWRDGAVQETQYF

j_gene: TRBJ2-7
abundance: .
v_gene: TRBV2
d_gene: .
CDR3nt: TGTGCCAGCACACCTCCACAGGTGGGCTACGAGCAGTACTTC
CDR3aa: CASTPPQVGYEQYF

j_gene: TRBJ1-5
abundance: once
v_gene: TRBV20-1
d_gene: .
CDR3nt: TGCAGTGCTAGAGACAAGTACAATCAGCCCCAGCATTTT
CDR3aa: CSARDKYNQPQHF

j_gene: TRBJ1-1
abundance: .
v_gene: TRBV29-1
d_gene: TRBD1
CDR3nt: TGCAGCGTTTACTCCGGGACAGGGGGTTATTTGTTAGCTTTCTTT
CDR3aa: CSVYSGTGGYLLAFF

j_gene: TRBJ1-2
abundance: .
v_gene: TRBV2
d_gene: TRBD1
CDR3nt: TGTGCCAGCATGAGGGACAGGGGCTCCGGCTACACCTTC
CDR3aa: CASMRDRGSGYTF

j_gene: TRBJ2-1
abundance: .
v_gene: TRBV6-5
d_gene: .
CDR3nt: TGTGCCAGCAGCAACGGGATCTCGGACAATGAGCAGTTCTTC
CDR3aa: CASSNGISDNEQFF

j_gene: TRBJ2-1
abundance: .
v_gene: TRBV6-2/TRBV6-3
d_gene: .
CDR3nt: TGTGCCAGCAGTTACTACGGTAGTGAGCAGTTCTTC
CDR3aa: CASSYYGSEQFF

j_gene: TRBJ1-4
abundance: .
v_gene: TRBV28
d_gene: .
CDR3nt: TGTGCCAGCAGCGTACGGGACGTAGGAGAAAAACTGTTTTTT
CDR3aa: CASSVRDVGEKLFF

j_gene: TRBJ2-5
abundance: .
v_gene: TRBV6-1
d_gene: .
CDR3nt: TGTGCCAGCAGTCTCGGGTCCCATCAGGGGGAGACCCAGTACTTC
CDR3aa: CASSLGSHQGETQYF

j_gene: TRBJ2-2
abundance: once
v_gene: TRBV12-3/TRBV12-4
d_gene: .
CDR3nt: TGTGCCAGCAGTTTATCAGCTTGGGGCAGGGTGGGGAACACCGGGGAGCTGTTTTTT
CDR3aa: CASSLSAWGRVGNTGELFF

j_gene: TRBJ1-2
abundance: .
v_gene: TRBV29-1
d_gene: TRBD1
CDR3nt: TGCAGCGTGGGACAGGGGTCGACCTATGGCTACACCTTC
CDR3aa: CSVGQGSTYGYTF

j_gene: TRBJ1-1
abundance: .
v_gene: TRBV11-2
d_gene: .
CDR3nt: TGTGCCAGCAGCTTAGACAGGGCTTACATGAACACTGAAGCTTTCTTT
CDR3aa: CASSLDRAYMNTEAFF

j_gene: TRBJ1-2
abundance: .
v_gene: TRBV12-3/TRBV12-4
d_gene: .
CDR3nt: TGTGCCAGCAGGCAGGCGGCCCCCTATGGCTACACCTTC
CDR3aa: CASRQAAPYGYTF